These 4 T cell receptor beta chains came from one sample sequenced in a study of blood T cell repertoires in COVID-19. Method: immunoSEQ multiplex PCR; TCRdb's copy keeps in-frame clones and lacks some. The sample yields about 250,000 clones, around 88% seen once. Sample: peripheral blood. The source of these receptors is a woman aged 80 or over with COVID-19, enrolled during active disease.

The V and J genes are TRBV4-3 and TRBJ2-7; 7 bases line up with TRBD2. The length of the CDR3 is 16 residues. With 0 bases clipped from V and 3 bases from J, the junction kept 8 bases outside the gene matches. Germline CDR1 LGHNA, CDR2 YSLEER. Written as DNA, the CDR3 is TGCGCCAGCAGCCAAGAGGACCGCGGGGGACTCTACGAGCAGTACTTC. It encodes CASSQEDRGGLYEQYF.

The sample holds one count of this clone. V gene TRBV5-1 combines with J gene TRBJ2-5; 7 bases align to TRBD1. V trimming: 2 bases; J trimming: 0 bases; junction bases outside the gene matches: 7. In germline, CDR1 is SGHRS, CDR2 YFSETQ. The CDR3 has 16 amino acids. CDR3 DNA sequence: TGCGCCAGCAGCTTTGGGGACAGTAGACACCAAGAGACCCAGTACTTC. Its protein is CASSFGDSRHQETQYF.

V usage is TRBV6-5 and J usage is TRBJ1-1; 8 nucleotides align to TRBD1. Germline CDR1 reads MNHEY; CDR2 reads SVGAGI. This CDR3 has 15 amino acids. Trimming took 8 bases from V and 5 from J; bases not matched to a gene: 13. The CDR3 is CASRNLQGASTEAFF. The CDR3 nucleotides read TGTGCCAGCCGGAACCTTCAGGGGGCGAGTACTGAAGCTTTCTTT.

The gene calls are TRBV7-2 and TRBJ2-7; possible D gene TRBD2, 6 bases. With 5 bases removed from V and 2 bases from J, the gap between germline ends came to 16 bases. CDR3 size: 15 residues. From germline, CDR1 is SGHTA and CDR2 FQGNSA. The CDR3 bases are TGTGCCAGCAGCCCACCGGGACGGGGGACCTACGAGCAGTACTTC. As protein: CASSPPGRGTYEQYF.